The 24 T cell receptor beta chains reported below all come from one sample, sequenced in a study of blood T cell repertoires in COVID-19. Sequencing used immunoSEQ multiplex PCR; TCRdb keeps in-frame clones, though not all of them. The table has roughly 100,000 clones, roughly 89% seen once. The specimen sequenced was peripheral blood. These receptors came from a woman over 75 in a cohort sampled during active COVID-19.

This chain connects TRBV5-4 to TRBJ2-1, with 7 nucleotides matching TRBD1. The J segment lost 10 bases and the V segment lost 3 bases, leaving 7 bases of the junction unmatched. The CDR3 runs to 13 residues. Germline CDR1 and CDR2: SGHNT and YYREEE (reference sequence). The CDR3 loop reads CASSSGGSWEQFF. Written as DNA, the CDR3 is TGTGCCAGCAGCTCAGGGGGATCGTGGGAGCAGTTCTTC.

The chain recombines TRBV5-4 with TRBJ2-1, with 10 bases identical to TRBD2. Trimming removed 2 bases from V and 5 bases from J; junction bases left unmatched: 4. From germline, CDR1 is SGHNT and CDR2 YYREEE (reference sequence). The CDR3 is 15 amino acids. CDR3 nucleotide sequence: TGTGCCAGCAGCTTCGGGACTAGCGAAAACAATGAGCAGTTCTTC. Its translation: CASSFGTSENNEQFF.

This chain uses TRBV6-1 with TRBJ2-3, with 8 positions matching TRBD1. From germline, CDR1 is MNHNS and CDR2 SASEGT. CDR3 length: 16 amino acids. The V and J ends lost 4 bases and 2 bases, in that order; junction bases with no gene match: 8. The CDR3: CASSGGTGRPTDTQYF. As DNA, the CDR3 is TGTGCCAGCAGTGGGGGGACAGGCCGACCCACAGATACGCAGTATTTT.

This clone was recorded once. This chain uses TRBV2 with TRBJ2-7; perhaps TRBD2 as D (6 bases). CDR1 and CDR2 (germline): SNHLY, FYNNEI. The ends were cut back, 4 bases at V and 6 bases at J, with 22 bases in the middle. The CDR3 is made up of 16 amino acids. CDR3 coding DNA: TGTGCCAGCAGTGGTCAGCTCACCAATAGCGGTAGCGAGCAGTACTTC. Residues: CASSGQLTNSGSEQYF. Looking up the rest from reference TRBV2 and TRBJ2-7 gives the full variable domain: EPEVTQTPSHQVTQMGQEVILRCVPISNHLYFYWYRQILGQKVEFLVSFYNNEISEKSEIFDDQFSVERPDGSNFTLKIRSTKLEDSAMYFCASSGQLTNSGSEQYFGPGTRLTVT.

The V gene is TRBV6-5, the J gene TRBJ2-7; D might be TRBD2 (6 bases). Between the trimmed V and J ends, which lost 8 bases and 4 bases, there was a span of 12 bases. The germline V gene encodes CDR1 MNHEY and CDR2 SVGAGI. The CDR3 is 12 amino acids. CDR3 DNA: TGTGCCAGCTGGGACTTTCCATACGAGCAGTACTTC. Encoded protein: CASWDFPYEQYF.

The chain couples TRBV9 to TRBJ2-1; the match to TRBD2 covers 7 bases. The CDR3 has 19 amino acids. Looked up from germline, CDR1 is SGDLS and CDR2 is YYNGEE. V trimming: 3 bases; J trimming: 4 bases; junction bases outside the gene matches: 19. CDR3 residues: CASSAKRVVGGGSYNEQFF. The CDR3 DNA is TGTGCCAGCAGCGCGAAGAGGGTAGTAGGCGGGGGTTCATACAATGAGCAGTTCTTC.

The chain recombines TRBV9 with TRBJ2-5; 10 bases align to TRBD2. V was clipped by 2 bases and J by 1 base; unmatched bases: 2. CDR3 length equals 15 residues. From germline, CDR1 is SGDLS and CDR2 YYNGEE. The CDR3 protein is CASSVLAGGQETQYF. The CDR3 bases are TGTGCCAGCAGCGTCTTAGCGGGGGGCCAAGAGACCCAGTACTTC.

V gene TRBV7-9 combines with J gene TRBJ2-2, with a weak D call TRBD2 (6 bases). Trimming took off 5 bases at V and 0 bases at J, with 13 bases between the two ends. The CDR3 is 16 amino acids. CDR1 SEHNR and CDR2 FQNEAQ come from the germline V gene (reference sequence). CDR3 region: CASSPRASANTGELFF. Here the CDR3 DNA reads TGTGCCAGCAGCCCCCGGGCTAGCGCGAACACCGGGGAGCTGTTTTTT.

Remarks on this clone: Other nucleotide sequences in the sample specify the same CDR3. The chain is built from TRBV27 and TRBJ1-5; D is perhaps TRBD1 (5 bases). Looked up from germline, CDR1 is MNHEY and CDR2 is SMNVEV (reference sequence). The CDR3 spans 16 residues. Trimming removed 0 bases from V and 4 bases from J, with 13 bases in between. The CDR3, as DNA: TGTGCCAGCAGTTTATCGGGTGGGGGAGGGAATCAGCCCCAGCATTTT. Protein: CASSLSGGGGNQPQHF.

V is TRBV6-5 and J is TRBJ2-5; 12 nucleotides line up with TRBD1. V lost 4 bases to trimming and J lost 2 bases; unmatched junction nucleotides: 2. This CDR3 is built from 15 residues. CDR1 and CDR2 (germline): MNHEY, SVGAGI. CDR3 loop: CASSWDRGPQETQYF. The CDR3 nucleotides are TGTGCCAGCAGTTGGGACAGGGGGCCTCAAGAGACCCAGTACTTC.

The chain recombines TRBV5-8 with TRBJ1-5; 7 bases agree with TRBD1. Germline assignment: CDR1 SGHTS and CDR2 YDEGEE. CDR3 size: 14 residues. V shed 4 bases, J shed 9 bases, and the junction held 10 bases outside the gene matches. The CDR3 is CASSDGTAERPQHF. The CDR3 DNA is TGTGCCAGCAGCGATGGGACAGCGGAGCGGCCCCAGCATTTT.

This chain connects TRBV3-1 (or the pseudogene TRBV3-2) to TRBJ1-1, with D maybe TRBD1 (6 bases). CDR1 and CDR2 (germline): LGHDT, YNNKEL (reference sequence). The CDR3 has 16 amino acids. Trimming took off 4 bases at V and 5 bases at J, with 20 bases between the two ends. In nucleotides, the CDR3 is TGTGCCAGCAGCCCGTCGGGGGGCCAGGTTGATACTGAAGCTTTCTTT. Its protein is CASSPSGGQVDTEAFF.

The CDR3 reads CASDSELATDTQYF. The CDR3 nucleotides are TGTGCCAGCGACTCTGAGCTAGCGACGGATACGCAGTATTTT. This sequence joins TRBV5-6 and TRBJ2-3, with D tentatively TRBD2 (6 bases). Per germline, CDR1 SGHDT and CDR2 YYEEEE. The germline V and J ends were trimmed by 7 bases and 6 bases, with 18 bases remaining between them. The CDR3 runs 14 residues.

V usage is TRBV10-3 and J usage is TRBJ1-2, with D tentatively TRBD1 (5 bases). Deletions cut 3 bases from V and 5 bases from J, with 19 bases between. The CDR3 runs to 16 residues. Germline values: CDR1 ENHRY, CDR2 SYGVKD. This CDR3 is CAISDSETDFVYGYTF. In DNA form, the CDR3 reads TGTGCCATCAGTGATTCGGAGACAGACTTCGTTTATGGCTACACCTTC.

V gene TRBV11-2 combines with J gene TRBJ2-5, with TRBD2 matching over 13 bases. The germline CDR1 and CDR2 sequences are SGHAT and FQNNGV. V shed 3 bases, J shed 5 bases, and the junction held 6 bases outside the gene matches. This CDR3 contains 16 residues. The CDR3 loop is CASSFRLAGGGETQYF. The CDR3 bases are TGTGCCAGCAGCTTCAGACTAGCGGGAGGCGGGGAGACCCAGTACTTC.

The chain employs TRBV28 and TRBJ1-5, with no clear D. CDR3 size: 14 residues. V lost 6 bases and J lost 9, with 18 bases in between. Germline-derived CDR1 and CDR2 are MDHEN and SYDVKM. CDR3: CASSPTGSAGPQHF. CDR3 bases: TGTGCCAGCAGCCCGACGGGGAGTGCGGGGCCCCAGCATTTT.

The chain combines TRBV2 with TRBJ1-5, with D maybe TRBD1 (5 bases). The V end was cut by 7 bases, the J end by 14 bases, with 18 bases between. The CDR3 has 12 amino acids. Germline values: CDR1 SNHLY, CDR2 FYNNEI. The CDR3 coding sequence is TGTGCCAGCACTTATTCGGGGGGTACGGAGCATTTT. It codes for CASTYSGGTEHF.

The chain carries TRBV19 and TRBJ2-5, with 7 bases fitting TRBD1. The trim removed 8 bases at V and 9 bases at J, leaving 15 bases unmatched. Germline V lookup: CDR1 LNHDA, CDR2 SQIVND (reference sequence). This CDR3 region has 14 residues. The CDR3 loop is CASGEGQGVKSQYF. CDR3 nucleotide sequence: TGTGCCAGTGGAGAGGGGCAGGGGGTAAAGTCCCAGTACTTC.

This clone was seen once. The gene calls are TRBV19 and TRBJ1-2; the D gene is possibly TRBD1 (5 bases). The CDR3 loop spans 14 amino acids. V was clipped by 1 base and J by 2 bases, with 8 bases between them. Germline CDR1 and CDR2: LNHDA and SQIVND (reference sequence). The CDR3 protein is CASSIGQGNYGYTF. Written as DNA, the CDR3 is TGTGCCAGTAGTATAGGGCAGGGCAACTATGGCTACACCTTC.

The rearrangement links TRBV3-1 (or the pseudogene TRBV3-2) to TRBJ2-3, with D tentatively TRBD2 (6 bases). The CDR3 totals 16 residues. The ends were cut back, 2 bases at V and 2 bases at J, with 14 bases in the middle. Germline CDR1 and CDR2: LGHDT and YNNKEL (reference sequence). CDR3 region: CASSQRSWGDTDTQYF. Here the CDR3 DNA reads TGTGCCAGCAGCCAACGCTCGTGGGGGGACACAGATACGCAGTATTTT.

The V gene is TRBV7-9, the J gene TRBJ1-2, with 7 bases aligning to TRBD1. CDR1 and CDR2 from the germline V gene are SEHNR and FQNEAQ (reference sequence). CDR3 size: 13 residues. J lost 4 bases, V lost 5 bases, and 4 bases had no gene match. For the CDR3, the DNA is TGTGCCAGCAGCCGGGACAGCCCCTATGGCTACACCTTC. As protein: CASSRDSPYGYTF. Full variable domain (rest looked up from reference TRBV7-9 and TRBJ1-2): DTGVSQNPRHKITKRGQNVTFRCDPISEHNRLYWYRQTLGQGPEFLTYFQNEAQLEKSRLLSDRFSAERPKGSFSTLEIQRTEQGDSAMYLCASSRDSPYGYTFGSGTRLTVV.

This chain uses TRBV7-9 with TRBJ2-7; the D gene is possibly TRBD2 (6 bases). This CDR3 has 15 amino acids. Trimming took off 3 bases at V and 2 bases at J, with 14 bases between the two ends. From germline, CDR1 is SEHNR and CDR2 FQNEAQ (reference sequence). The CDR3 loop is CASSFLGRGTYEQYF. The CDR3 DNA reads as TGTGCCAGCAGCTTCTTGGGGCGGGGTACCTACGAGCAGTACTTC. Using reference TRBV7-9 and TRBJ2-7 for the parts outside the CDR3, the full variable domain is DTGVSQNPRHKITKRGQNVTFRCDPISEHNRLYWYRQTLGQGPEFLTYFQNEAQLEKSRLLSDRFSAERPKGSFSTLEIQRTEQGDSAMYLCASSFLGRGTYEQYFGPGTRLTVT.

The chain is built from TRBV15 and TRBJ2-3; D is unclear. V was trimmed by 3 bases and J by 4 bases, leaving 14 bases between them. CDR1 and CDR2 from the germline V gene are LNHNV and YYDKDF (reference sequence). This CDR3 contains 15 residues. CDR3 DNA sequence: TGTGCCACCAGCAGGCTTCCCCTAGGCGCAGATACGCAGTATTTT. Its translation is CATSRLPLGADTQYF.

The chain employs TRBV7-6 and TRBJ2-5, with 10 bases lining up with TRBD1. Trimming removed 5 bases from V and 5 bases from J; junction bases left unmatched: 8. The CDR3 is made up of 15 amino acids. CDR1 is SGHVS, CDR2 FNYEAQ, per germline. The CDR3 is CASSPRQGARETQYF. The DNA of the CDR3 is TGTGCCAGCAGCCCCCGACAGGGGGCGAGGGAGACCCAGTACTTC.